The following is a T cell receptor (beta chain) sequence with its context. The source of the sample is a study of blood T cell repertoires in COVID-19. Study-level background: The analysed material was cDNA or gDNA that came from T cells, B-cell-depleted T cells, or PBMCs.

V was pared by 7 bases and J by 13 bases, with 20 bases of the junction left unmatched. The germline CDR1 and CDR2 sequences are MNHEY and SVGAGI. There are 15 residues in the CDR3. Seattle cases were enrolled at active infection and followed longitudinally. Authors' data handling: Cell counts per sample came from amplifying reference gene primers. The method was immunoSEQ multiplex PCR; TCRdb's version includes in-frame clones alone and lacks a portion of them. V, J and clone size derive from that table, while D and trimming were established from the DNA sequence. The sample shows around 84,000 clones, about 78% of them seen only once.

This clonotype was sampled from a man aged 55 to 70 with COVID-19, enrolled during active disease. The rearrangement joins TRBV6-5 to TRBJ1-2; 8 positions match TRBD1. The sequenced sample consisted of peripheral blood. For the CDR3, the DNA is TGTGCCAGCATCATACCCTCGCAGGGGGCGCCGGTGGTCACCTTC. Translating gives CASIIPSQGAPVVTF.